This T cell receptor beta chain was sequenced for a study of T cells in Graves' hyperthyroidism and ophthalmopathy. Whole-study context: Prior to any treatment, at the point of initial diagnosis, peripheral blood was collected.

Template material for amplifying TCR beta CDR3 regions consisted of RNA transcripts. The TCR CDR3 was amplified in a first-round RT-PCR using the HTBI primer set. TCRdb analysed the multiplex PCR reads with MiXCR anew, one entry per CDR3 protein. The data show about 350,000 distinct CDR3 sequences, roughly 13% seen once. Orbital computed tomography and thyroid ultrasound, together with serum TRAb and thyroxine and clinical symptoms, were used for diagnoses. Isolation of PBMCs was performed on around 9.4 ml fresh peripheral blood. Per the germline V gene, CDR1 is SGHNT and CDR2 is YYREEE (reference sequence). The CDR3 covers 14 residues. V was clipped by 1 base and J by 7 bases, with 12 bases between them. Study findings and constraints: For ophthalmopathy, model prediction preceded onset by a median approximately 6 months.

A remark on this clonotype: What it binds is unknown.

Specimen: blood. The receptor comes from a middle-aged woman with Graves' ophthalmopathy. This chain connects TRBV5-4 to TRBJ1-3, with D maybe TRBD1 (5 bases). CDR3 amino acids: CASSLPGSSNTIYF. The CDR3 DNA reads as TGTGCCAGCAGCTTGCCAGGGTCAAGTAACACCATATATTTT.